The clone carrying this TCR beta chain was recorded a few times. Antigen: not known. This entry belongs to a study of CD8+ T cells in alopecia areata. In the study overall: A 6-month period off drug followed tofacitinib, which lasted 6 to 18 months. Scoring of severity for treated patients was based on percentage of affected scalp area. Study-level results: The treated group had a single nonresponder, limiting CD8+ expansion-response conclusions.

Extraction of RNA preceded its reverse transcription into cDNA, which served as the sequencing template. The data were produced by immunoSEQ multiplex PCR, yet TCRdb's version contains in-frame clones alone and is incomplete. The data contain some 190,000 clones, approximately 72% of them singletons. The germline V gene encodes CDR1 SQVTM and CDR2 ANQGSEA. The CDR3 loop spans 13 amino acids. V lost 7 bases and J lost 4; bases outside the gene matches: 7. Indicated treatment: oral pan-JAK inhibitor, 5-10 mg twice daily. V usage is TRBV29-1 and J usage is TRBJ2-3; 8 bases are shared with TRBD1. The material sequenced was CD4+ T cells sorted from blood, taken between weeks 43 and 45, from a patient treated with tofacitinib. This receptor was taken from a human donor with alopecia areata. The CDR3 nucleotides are TGCAGCGAGGGCCCAGGGGGCCCAGATACGCAGTATTTT. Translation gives CSEGPGGPDTQYF.